This section outlines one T cell receptor (beta chain) sequence together with its context. What it binds is not known. These data are taken from a study of T cells in localized non-small cell lung cancer. Whole-study findings and limits: Sequencing was restricted to one tumor region; therefore, heterogeneity remains possible. Uninvolved adjacent lung showed higher T cell clonality than tumor. Appearance in adjacent lung was seen for a median around 55 of the top 100 tumor clones.

Only in-frame clones appear in the TCRdb table, and some are missing; sequencing was by immunoSEQ multiplex PCR. The table has about 21,000 clones, 85% seen once. Trimming shortened V by 0 bases and J by 2 bases, and 9 bases separated the two germline ends. The CDR3 sequence is 15 residues long. Germline V CDR1 and CDR2: SGHKS, YYEKEE (reference sequence). The source was PBMCs, collected before any cancer treatment. The chain uses TRBV5-5 and TRBJ1-5; D gene unclear. The source of this sequence is a woman aged 40-69 years with stage II squamous cell lung carcinoma. CDR3: CASSLGGYGNQPQHF. In DNA form, the CDR3 reads TGTGCCAGCAGCTTGGGAGGTTACGGCAATCAGCCCCAGCATTTT.